This TCR beta chain was found in a study of control samples from healthy donors and cancer patients. The length of the CDR3 is 14 residues. V was cut by 2 bases and J by 4 bases, with 10 bases left in between. CDR1 is KGHDR, CDR2 SFDVKD, per germline. Produced via immunoSEQ multiplex PCR; TCRdb's table is partial and in-frame only. The repertoire consists of roughly 79,000 clones, with roughly 84% occurring once and the leading ten covering approximately 16%. The TCR originated in a man in his fifties in good health. The chain uses TRBV24-1 and TRBJ1-2; weak D call: TRBD1 (6 bases). Sequencing input: blood. The CDR3 sequence is CATSDSPRGYGYTF. CDR3 DNA sequence: TGTGCCACCAGTGATTCCCCCAGGGGCTATGGCTACACCTTC.